The source of this T cell receptor (beta chain) is a study of cytomegalovirus exposure and HLA in healthy donors. Points from the study as a whole: Researchers reportedly found TCR beta sequences accurately predicted most subjects' HLA-A and HLA-B alleles. TRBV6-2, TRBV6-3 and some other V segments were excluded as indistinguishable.

About this clone itself: Its antigen is not known.

Primers included in the PCR were 60 Vbeta and 13 Jbeta primers. The protocol was immunoSEQ multiplex PCR, while the TCRdb copy is restricted to in-frame clones and leaves out a portion. This sample carries 120,000 or so clones, over 75% of them seen once, and the ten largest clones take around 1.5%. Germline trimming cut 2 bases from V and 3 bases from J; bases unmatched to any gene: 4. The CDR3 has 15 amino acids. Germline-derived CDR1 and CDR2 are SGHNT and YYREEE (reference sequence). Nominal health characterized the donors when sampled, though unrecorded immune exposures were likely. The TCR comes from a woman under 30 in good health and CMV-seronegative. Sequencing input: PBMCs. The V and J genes are TRBV5-4 and TRBJ2-3; TRBD2 agrees at 9 bases. The DNA for the CDR3 is TGTGCCAGCAGCTTTAGCGGGAGTCAGACAGATACGCAGTATTTT. It translates to CASSFSGSQTDTQYF.